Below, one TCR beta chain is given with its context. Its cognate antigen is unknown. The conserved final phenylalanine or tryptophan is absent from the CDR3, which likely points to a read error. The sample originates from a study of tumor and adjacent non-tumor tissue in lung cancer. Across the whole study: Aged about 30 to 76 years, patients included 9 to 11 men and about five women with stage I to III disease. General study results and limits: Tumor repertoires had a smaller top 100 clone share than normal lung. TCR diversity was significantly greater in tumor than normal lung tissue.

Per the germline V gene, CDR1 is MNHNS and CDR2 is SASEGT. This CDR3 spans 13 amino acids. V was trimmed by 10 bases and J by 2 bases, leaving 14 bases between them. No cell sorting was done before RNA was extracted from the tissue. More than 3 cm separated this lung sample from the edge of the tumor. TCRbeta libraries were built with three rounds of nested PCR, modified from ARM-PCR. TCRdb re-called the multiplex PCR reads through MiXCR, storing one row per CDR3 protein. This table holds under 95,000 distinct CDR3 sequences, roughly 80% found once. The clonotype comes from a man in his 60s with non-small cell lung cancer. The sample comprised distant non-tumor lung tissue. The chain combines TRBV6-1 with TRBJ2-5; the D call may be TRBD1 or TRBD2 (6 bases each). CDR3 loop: CATTEGGQETQYL. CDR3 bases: TGTGCCACCACCGAGGGGGGTCAAGAGACCCAGTACCTC.